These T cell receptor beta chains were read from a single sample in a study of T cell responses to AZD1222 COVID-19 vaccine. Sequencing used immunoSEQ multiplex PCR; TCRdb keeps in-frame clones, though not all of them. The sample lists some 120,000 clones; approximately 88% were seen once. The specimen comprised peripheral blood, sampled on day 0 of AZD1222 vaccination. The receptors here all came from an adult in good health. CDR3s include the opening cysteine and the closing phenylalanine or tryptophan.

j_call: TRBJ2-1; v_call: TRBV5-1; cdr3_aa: CASSRAGGAYNEQFF
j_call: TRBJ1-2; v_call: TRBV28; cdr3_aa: CASSLWQGNYGYTF
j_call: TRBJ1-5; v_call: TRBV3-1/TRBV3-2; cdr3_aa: CASSLDRAQPQHF
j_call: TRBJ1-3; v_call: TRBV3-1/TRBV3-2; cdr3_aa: CASSQRTGHGNTIYF
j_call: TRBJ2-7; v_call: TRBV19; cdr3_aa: CASSIGLAGYEQYF
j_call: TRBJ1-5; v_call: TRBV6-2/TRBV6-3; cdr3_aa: CASSPDRAAGQPQHF
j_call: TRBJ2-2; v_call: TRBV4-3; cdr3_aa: CASSQDLQTSGGLNTGELFF
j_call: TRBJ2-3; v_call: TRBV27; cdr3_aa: CASSLSQVTDTQYF
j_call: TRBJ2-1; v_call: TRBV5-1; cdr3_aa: CASSFRDFNEQFF
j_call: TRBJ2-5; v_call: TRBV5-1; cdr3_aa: CASSWGADLGETQYF
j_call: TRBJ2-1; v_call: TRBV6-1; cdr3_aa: CASSGTLAGVHNEQFF
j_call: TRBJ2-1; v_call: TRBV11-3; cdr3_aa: CASRPGTEYNEQFF
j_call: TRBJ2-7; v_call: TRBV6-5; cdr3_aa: CASSGGPSFTYEQYF
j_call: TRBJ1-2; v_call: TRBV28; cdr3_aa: CASTMAGQGKANYGYTF
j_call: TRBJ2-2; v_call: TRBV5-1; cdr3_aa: CASSSQGAIAGELFF
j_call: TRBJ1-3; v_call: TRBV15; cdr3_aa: CATSGSPSLWGRGNTIYF
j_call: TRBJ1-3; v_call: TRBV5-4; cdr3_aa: CASSLDLGAGNTIYF
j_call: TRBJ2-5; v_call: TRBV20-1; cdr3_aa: CSADGETQYF
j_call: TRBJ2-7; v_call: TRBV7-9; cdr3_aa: CASSRVLAAREYEQYF
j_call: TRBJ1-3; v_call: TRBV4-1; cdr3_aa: CASSHGQENSGNTIYF
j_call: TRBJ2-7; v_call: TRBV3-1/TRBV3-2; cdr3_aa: CASSPNPYEQYF
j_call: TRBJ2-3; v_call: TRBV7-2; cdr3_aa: CASSPQTTGMGTDTQYF
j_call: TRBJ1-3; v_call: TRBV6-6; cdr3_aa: CASRHGTSGNTIYF
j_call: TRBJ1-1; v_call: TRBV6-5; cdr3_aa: CASRTSGIEAFF
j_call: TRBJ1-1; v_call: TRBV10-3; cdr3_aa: CAISESGRDHEAFF
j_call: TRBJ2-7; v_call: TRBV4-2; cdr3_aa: CASSQDPGQGIVGNTYEQYF
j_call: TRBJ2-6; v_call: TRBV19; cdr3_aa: CASSTRDASHSGANVLTF
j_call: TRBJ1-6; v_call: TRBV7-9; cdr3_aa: CASSLGSSSYNSPLHF